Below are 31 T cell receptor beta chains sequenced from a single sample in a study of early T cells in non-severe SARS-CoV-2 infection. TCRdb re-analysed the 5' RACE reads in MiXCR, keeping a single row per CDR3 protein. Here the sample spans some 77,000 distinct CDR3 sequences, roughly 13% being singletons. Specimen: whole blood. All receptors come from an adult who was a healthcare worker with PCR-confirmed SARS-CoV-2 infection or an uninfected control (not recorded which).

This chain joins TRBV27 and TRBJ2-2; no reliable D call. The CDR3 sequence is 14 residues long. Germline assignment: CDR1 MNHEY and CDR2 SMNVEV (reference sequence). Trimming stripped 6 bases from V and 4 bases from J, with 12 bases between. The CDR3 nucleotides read TGTGCCAGCAGCCCGCGTCCTTTCACCGGGGAGCTGTTTTTT. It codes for CASSPRPFTGELFF.

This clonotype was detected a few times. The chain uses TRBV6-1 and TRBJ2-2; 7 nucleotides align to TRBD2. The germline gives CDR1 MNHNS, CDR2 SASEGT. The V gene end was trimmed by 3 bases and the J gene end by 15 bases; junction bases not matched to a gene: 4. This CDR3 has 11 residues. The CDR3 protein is CASSDVRGVFF. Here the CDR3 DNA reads TGTGCCAGCAGTGACGTTCGGGGGGTGTTTTTT.

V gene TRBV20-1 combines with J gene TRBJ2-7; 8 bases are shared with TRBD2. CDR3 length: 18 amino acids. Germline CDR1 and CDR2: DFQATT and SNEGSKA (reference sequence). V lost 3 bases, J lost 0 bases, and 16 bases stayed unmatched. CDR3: CSASVGSRLSGSSYEQYF. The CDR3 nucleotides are TGCAGTGCTAGCGTAGGGAGCAGACTAAGCGGGAGCTCCTACGAGCAGTACTTC.

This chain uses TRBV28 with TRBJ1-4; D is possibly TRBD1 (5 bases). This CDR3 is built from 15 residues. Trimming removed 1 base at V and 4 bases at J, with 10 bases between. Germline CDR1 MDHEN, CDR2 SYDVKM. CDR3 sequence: CASSLSGGVNEKLFF. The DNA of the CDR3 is TGTGCCAGCAGTTTATCCGGGGGTGTTAATGAAAAACTGTTTTTT.

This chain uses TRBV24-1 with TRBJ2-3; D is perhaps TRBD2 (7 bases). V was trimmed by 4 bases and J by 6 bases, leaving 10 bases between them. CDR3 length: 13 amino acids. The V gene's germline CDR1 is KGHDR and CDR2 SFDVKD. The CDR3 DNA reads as TGTGCCACCAGTGAACCGGGGGGCGATACGCAGTATTTT. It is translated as CATSEPGGDTQYF.

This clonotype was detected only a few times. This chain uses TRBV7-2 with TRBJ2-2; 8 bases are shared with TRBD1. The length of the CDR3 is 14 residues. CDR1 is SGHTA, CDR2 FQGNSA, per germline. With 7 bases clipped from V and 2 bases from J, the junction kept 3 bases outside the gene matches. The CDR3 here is CASMTGVNTGELFF. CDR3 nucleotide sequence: TGTGCCAGCATGACAGGGGTTAACACCGGGGAGCTGTTTTTT.

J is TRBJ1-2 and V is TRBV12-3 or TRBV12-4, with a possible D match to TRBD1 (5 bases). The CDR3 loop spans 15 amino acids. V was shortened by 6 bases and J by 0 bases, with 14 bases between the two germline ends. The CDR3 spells CASSRAGGTNYGYTF. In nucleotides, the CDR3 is TGTGCCAGCAGCCGCGCTGGGGGTACTAACTATGGCTACACCTTC.

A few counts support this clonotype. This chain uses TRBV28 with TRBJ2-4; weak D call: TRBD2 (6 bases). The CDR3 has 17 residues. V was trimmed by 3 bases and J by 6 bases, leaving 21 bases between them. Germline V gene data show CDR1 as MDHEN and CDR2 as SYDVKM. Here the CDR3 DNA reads TGTGCCAGCAGTTTCCTCCCGGGAAGGGAGGCGGTAAACATTCAGTACTTC. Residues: CASSFLPGREAVNIQYF.

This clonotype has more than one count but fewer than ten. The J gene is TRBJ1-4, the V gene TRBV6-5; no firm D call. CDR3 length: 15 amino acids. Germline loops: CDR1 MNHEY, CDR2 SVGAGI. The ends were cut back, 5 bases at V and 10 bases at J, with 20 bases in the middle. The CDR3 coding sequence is TGTGCCAGCAGTAGGCTGGACCGCCCCCGGGGAAAACTGTTTTTT. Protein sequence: CASSRLDRPRGKLFF.

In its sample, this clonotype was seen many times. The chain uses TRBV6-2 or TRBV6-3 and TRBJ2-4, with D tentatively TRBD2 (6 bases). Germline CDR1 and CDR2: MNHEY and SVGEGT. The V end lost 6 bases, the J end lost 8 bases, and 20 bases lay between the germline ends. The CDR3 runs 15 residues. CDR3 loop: CASRDPGSPGDIQYF. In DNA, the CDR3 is TGTGCCAGCAGGGATCCGGGGTCACCGGGGGACATTCAGTACTTC.

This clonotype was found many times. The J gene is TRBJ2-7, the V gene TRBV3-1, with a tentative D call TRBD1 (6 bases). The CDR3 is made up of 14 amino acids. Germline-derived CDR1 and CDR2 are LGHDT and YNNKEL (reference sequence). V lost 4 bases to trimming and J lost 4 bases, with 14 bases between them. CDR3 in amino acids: CASSRRDTHYEQYF. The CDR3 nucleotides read TGTGCCAGCAGCCGCCGGGACACGCATTACGAGCAGTACTTC.

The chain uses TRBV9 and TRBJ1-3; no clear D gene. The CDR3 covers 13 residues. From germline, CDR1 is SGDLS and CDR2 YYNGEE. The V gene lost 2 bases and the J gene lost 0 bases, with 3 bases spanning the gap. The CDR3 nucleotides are TGTGCCAGCAGCGTCAACTCTGGAAACACCATATATTTT. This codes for CASSVNSGNTIYF.

CDR3 bases: TGTGCCAGCAGTTTACCCAGCCGTATTACAACCCAGTACTTC. Protein: CASSLPSRITTQYF. V gene TRBV28 combines with J gene TRBJ2-5, with D unresolved. CDR1 and CDR2 from the germline V gene are MDHEN and SYDVKM. The germline V and J ends were trimmed by 2 bases and 8 bases, with 15 bases remaining between them. CDR3 length: 14 residues.

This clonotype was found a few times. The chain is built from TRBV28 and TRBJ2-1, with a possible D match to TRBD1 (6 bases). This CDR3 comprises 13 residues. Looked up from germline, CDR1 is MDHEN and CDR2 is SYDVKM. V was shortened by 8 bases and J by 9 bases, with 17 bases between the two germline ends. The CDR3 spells CASWDTGTFEQFF. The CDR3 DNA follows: TGTGCCAGCTGGGACACGGGTACGTTTGAGCAGTTCTTC.

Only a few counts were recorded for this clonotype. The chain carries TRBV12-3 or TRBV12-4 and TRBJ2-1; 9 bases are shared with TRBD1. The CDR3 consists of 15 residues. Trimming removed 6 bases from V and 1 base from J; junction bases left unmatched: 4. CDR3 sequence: CASRETGGSYNEQFF. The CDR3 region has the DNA TGTGCCAGCAGGGAGACAGGGGGTTCCTACAATGAGCAGTTCTTC.

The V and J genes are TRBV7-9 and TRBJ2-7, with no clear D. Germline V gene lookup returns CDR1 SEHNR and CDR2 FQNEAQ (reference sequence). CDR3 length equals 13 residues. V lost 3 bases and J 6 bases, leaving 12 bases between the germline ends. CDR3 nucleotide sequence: TGTGCCAGCAGCTTCAATTCAGGACCCGAGCAGTACTTC. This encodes CASSFNSGPEQYF.

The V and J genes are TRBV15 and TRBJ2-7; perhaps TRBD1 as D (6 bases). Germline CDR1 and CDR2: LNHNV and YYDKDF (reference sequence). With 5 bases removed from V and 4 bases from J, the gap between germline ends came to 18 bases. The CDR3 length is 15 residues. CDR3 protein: CATSGDTGDPYEQYF. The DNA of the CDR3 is TGTGCCACCAGCGGGGACACCGGTGACCCTTACGAGCAGTACTTC.

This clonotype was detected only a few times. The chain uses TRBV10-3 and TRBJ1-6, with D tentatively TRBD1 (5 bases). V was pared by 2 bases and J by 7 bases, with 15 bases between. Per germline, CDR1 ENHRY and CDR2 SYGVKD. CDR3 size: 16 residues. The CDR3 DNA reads TGTGCCATCAGTGAGATGGCAGGGCTAGGGAATTCACCCCTCCACTTT. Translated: CAISEMAGLGNSPLHF.

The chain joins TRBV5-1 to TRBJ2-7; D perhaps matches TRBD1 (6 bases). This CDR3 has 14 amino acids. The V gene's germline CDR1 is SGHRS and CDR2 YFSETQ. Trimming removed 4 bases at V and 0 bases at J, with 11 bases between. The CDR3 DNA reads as TGCGCCAGCAGCCCGGGACAAAACTCCTACGAGCAGTACTTC. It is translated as CASSPGQNSYEQYF.

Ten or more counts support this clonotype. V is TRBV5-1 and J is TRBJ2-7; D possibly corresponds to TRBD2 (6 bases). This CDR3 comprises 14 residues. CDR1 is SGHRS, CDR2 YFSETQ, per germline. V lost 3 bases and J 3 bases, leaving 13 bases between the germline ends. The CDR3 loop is CASSWGGVSYEQYF. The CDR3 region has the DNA TGCGCCAGCAGCTGGGGAGGCGTCAGCTACGAGCAGTACTTC.

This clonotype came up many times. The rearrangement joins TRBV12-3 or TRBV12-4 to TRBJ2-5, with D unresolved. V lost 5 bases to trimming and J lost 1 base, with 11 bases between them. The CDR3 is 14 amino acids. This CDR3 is CASSLSTIQETQYF. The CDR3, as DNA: TGTGCCAGCAGTCTCTCAACTATCCAAGAGACCCAGTACTTC.

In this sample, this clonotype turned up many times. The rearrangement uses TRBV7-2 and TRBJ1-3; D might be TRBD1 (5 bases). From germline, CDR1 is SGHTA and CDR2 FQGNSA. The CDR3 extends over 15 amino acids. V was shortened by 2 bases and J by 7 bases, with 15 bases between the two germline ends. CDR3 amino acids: CASSLRQSLGNTIYF. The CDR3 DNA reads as TGTGCCAGCAGCTTACGACAGTCTCTTGGGAACACCATATATTTT. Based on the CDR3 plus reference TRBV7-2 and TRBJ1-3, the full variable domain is GAGVSQSPSNKVTEKGKDVELRCDPISGHTALYWYRQSLGQGLEFLIYFQGNSAPDKSGLPSDRFSAERTGGSVSTLTIQRTQQEDSAVYLCASSLRQSLGNTIYFGEGSWLTVV.

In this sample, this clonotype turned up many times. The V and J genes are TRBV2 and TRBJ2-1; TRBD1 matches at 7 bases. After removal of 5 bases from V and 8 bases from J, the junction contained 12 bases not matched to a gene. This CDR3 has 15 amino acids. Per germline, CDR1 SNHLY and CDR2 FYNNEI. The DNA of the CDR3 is TGTGCCAGCAGTTCCGACAGGGCATCGCTCCATGAGCAGTTCTTC. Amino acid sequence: CASSSDRASLHEQFF. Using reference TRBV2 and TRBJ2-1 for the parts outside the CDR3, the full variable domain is EPEVTQTPSHQVTQMGQEVILRCVPISNHLYFYWYRQILGQKVEFLVSFYNNEISEKSEIFDDQFSVERPDGSNFTLKIRSTKLEDSAMYFCASSSDRASLHEQFFGPGTRLTVL.

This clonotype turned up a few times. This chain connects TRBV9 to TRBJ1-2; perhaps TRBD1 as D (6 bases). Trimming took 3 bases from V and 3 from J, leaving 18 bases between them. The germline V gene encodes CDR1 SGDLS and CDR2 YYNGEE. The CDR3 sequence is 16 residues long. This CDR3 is CASSGAPEGGDYGYTF. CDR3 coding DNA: TGTGCCAGCAGCGGAGCTCCTGAGGGGGGAGACTATGGCTACACCTTC.

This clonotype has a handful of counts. This CDR3 reads CASRIGTDQPQHF. CDR3 bases: TGTGCCAGCAGGATTGGGACGGATCAGCCCCAGCATTTT. The rearrangement uses TRBV12-3 or TRBV12-4 and TRBJ1-5, with D perhaps TRBD1 (5 bases). The V end lost 6 bases, the J end lost 5 bases, and 11 bases lay between the germline ends. The CDR3 consists of 13 residues.

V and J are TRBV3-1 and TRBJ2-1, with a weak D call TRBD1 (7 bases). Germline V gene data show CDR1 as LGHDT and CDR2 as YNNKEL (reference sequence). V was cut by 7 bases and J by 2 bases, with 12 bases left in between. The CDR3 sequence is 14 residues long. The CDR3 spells CASTQGGTYNEQFF. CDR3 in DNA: TGTGCCAGCACCCAGGGGGGAACCTACAATGAGCAGTTCTTC.

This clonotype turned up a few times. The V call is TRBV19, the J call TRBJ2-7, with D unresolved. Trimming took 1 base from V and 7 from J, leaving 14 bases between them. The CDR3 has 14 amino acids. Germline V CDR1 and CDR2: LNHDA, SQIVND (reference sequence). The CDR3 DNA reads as TGTGCCAGTAGTATAGGTGGATTTTCCCGGGAGCAGTACTTC. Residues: CASSIGGFSREQYF.

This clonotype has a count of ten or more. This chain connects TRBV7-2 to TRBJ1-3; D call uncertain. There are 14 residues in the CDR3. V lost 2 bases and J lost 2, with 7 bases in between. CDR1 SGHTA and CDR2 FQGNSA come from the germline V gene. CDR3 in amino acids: CASSLYGTGNTIYF. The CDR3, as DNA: TGTGCCAGCAGCTTATATGGGACTGGAAACACCATATATTTT.

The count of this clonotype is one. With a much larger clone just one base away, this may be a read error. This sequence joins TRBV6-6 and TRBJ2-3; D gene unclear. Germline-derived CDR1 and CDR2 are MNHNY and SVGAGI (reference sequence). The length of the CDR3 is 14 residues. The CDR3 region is CVSSAKALRDTQYF. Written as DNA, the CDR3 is TGTGTCAGCAGCGCGAAAGCCTTAAGAGATACGCAGTATTTT.

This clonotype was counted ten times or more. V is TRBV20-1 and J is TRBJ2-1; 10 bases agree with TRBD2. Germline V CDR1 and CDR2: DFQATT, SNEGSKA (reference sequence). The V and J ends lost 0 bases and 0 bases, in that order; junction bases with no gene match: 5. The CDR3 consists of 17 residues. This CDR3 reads CSARDLLAGVSYNEQFF. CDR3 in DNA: TGCAGTGCTAGAGATCTCCTAGCGGGAGTCTCCTACAATGAGCAGTTCTTC.

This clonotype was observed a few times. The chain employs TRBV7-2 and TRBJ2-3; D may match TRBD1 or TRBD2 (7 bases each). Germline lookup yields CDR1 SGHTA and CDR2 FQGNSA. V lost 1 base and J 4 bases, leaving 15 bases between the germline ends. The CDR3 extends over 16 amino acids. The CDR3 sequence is CASSLGGGAGADTQYF. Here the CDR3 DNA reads TGTGCCAGCAGCTTAGGAGGGGGCGCGGGGGCAGATACGCAGTATTTT.